The 20 T cell receptor beta chains below all came from one sample that was sequenced in a study of blood T cell repertoires in COVID-19. Here immunoSEQ multiplex PCR was the method, and the copy in TCRdb shows in-frame clones only, minus some. The sample yields approximately 96,000 clones, over 70% seen once. The sequencing sample was made of peripheral blood. The receptor set was obtained from a woman aged 80 or over with acute or convalescent COVID-19.

This chain links TRBV30 with TRBJ1-1, with D uncertain. V lost 3 bases and J lost 1, with 12 bases in between. CDR1 and CDR2 from the germline V gene are GTSNPN and SVGIG (reference sequence). The CDR3 covers 14 residues. CDR3 in amino acids: CAWRGDNPNTEAFF. As DNA, the CDR3 is TGTGCCTGGAGGGGCGATAACCCGAACACTGAAGCTTTCTTT.

The rearrangement uses TRBV24-1 and TRBJ1-5; 9 bases are a match to TRBD1. The ends lost 1 base at V and 5 bases at J; junction bases unmatched: 8. The CDR3 loop spans 17 amino acids. CDR1 KGHDR and CDR2 SFDVKD come from the germline V gene. CDR3 DNA sequence: TGTGCCACCAGTGATTTACGGGACAGGGAGGGAGATCAGCCCCAGCATTTT. It codes for CATSDLRDREGDQPQHF.

The J gene is TRBJ2-7, the V gene TRBV6-2 or TRBV6-3; 8 bases agree with TRBD2. CDR3 length: 13 amino acids. Germline V gene data show CDR1 as MNHEY and CDR2 as SVGEGT. Unmatched junction bases numbered 7, after V lost 6 bases and J lost 6 bases. CDR3 DNA: TGTGCCAGCAGCCCCCGGGAGGGTTCCGAGCAGTACGTC. This encodes CASSPREGSEQYV.

The chain is built from TRBV5-4 and TRBJ2-1, with 9 bases lining up with TRBD1. Germline CDR1 SGHNT, CDR2 YYREEE (reference sequence). Trimming removed 0 bases from V and 4 bases from J; junction bases left unmatched: 8. This CDR3 has 17 residues. As DNA, the CDR3 is TGTGCCAGCAGCTTGGCAACAGGGGGCGGCATTTACAATGAGCAGTTCTTC. Translated: CASSLATGGGIYNEQFF.

V is TRBV5-4 and J is TRBJ1-1; TRBD1 agrees at 7 bases. CDR1 is SGHNT, CDR2 YYREEE, per germline (reference sequence). The V and J ends lost 4 bases and 1 base, in that order; junction bases with no gene match: 4. This CDR3 is built from 14 residues. The CDR3 protein is CASSGGQQNTEAFF. CDR3 bases: TGTGCCAGCAGCGGGGGACAGCAGAACACTGAAGCTTTCTTT.

The chain carries TRBV12-3 or TRBV12-4 and TRBJ2-5, with D tentatively TRBD2 (5 bases). The CDR3 length is 12 residues. Between the trimmed V and J ends, which lost 3 bases and 4 bases, there was a span of 6 bases. CDR3 DNA sequence: TGTGCCAGCAGTTTTAGCGTAGAGACCCAGTACTTC. It codes for CASSFSVETQYF.

This clone was found a few times. V usage is TRBV28 and J usage is TRBJ1-1, with 9 nucleotides matching TRBD1. The germline V gene encodes CDR1 MDHEN and CDR2 SYDVKM. This CDR3 is 16 amino acids long. V shed 5 bases and J 5 bases; nucleotides not matched to a gene: 12. For the CDR3, the DNA is TGTGCCAGCAGTCAGAACAGGGGGCGTAGGAGGACTGAAGCTTTCTTT. Translation: CASSQNRGRRRTEAFF.

V gene TRBV5-6 combines with J gene TRBJ1-1, with 8 nucleotides matching TRBD1. CDR1 is SGHDT and CDR2 is YYEEEE in the germline V gene. This CDR3 spans 13 amino acids. The trim removed 4 bases at V and 11 bases at J, leaving 10 bases unmatched. CDR3 sequence (DNA): TGTGCCAGCAGCCTCACAGGGGGTATCCTTGCTTTCTTT. It encodes CASSLTGGILAFF. Full variable domain (missing parts from reference TRBV5-6 and TRBJ1-1): DAGVTQSPTHLIKTRGQQVTLRCSPKSGHDTVSWYQQALGQGPQFIFQYYEEEERQRGNFPDRFSGHQFPNYSSELNVNALLLGDSALYLCASSLTGGILAFFGQGTRLTVV.

A single count supports this clone. This chain joins TRBV24-1 and TRBJ2-3, with 10 positions matching TRBD1. With V trimmed by 5 bases and J by 4 bases, 8 bases remained unmatched. Germline CDR1 is KGHDR and CDR2 is SFDVKD. The CDR3 extends over 16 amino acids. Here the CDR3 reads CATSVLTGGGADTQYF. The CDR3 DNA reads TGTGCCACCAGTGTTCTGACAGGGGGCGGGGCAGATACGCAGTATTTT.

The V call is TRBV28, the J call TRBJ1-2, with D perhaps TRBD1 (6 bases). The V and J ends lost 7 bases and 1 base respectively, with 7 bases between them. The CDR3 is made up of 12 amino acids. Germline V gene lookup returns CDR1 MDHEN and CDR2 SYDVKM. CDR3 DNA: TGTGCCAGCAAGGACAGTAACTATGGCTACACCTTC. Its protein is CASKDSNYGYTF.

CDR3 residues: CASSQGWDSGLEAFF. DNA for the CDR3: TGTGCCAGCAGCCAAGGTTGGGACTCAGGCCTTGAAGCTTTCTTT. V is TRBV3-1 (or the pseudogene TRBV3-2) and J is TRBJ1-1, with D possibly being TRBD1 (5 bases). The germline gives CDR1 LGHDT, CDR2 YNNKEL (reference sequence). This CDR3 is built from 15 residues. Trimming removed 1 base from V and 7 bases from J, with 16 bases in between.

The gene calls are TRBV6-6 and TRBJ2-1; 9 nucleotides match TRBD1. This CDR3 is 13 amino acids long. Germline CDR1 MNHNY, CDR2 SVGAGI (reference sequence). V was pared by 6 bases and J by 6 bases, with 3 bases of the junction left unmatched. This chain's CDR3 is CASRPDRGNEQFF. CDR3 coding DNA: TGTGCCAGCAGACCGGACAGGGGCAATGAGCAGTTCTTC.

The chain links TRBV5-1 to TRBJ1-1, with D uncertain. The germline V and J ends were trimmed by 4 bases and 1 base, with 11 bases remaining between them. The CDR3 contains 14 residues. Germline V gene data show CDR1 as SGHRS and CDR2 as YFSETQ. In DNA form, the CDR3 reads TGCGCCAGCAGCGAGTCGCGCCGGAACACTGAAGCTTTCTTT. It encodes CASSESRRNTEAFF.

The chain joins TRBV28 to TRBJ1-5, with 7 positions matching TRBD1. V was clipped by 4 bases and J by 0 bases; unmatched bases: 9. The V gene's germline CDR1 is MDHEN and CDR2 SYDVKM. The CDR3 totals 17 residues. In nucleotides, the CDR3 is TGTGCCAGCAGTTACAGGGGCCCCGGGGATAGCAATCAGCCCCAGCATTTT. This sequence encodes CASSYRGPGDSNQPQHF.

This clone was counted a single time. This chain joins TRBV15 and TRBJ1-2; TRBD1 agrees at 7 bases. V lost 1 base and J lost 5; bases outside the gene matches: 7. The CDR3 runs to 15 residues. From germline, CDR1 is LNHNV and CDR2 YYDKDF (reference sequence). The CDR3: CATSRGAGTAYGYTF. For the CDR3, the DNA is TGTGCCACCAGCAGAGGAGCCGGGACAGCATATGGCTACACCTTC.

This clone was seen a few times. The V and J genes are TRBV2 and TRBJ1-6; D is ambiguous. This CDR3 is built from 15 residues. V was shortened by 3 bases and J by 7 bases, with 13 bases between the two germline ends. Germline CDR1 is SNHLY and CDR2 is FYNNEI. The CDR3 DNA reads as TGTGCCAGCAGTGACCCGGGGAAGGGCAATTCACCCCTCCACTTT. Translation: CASSDPGKGNSPLHF.

This sequence joins TRBV5-4 and TRBJ1-4, with 11 bases fitting TRBD1. CDR3 length equals 15 residues. V lost 4 bases and J lost 8; bases outside the gene matches: 7. Germline assignment: CDR1 SGHNT and CDR2 YYREEE (reference sequence). The CDR3 nucleotides are TGTGCCAGCAGCCCCCCGGGACAGGGGGTCGAAAAACTGTTTTTT. Amino acid sequence: CASSPPGQGVEKLFF.

This sequence joins TRBV6-5 and TRBJ1-2; D gene ambiguous. Per the germline V gene, CDR1 is MNHEY and CDR2 is SVGAGI. The CDR3 runs 16 residues. The ends were cut back, 4 bases at V and 2 bases at J, with 17 bases in the middle. The CDR3 is CASSSTTSGKNYGYTF. CDR3 bases: TGTGCCAGCAGTTCGACGACATCGGGGAAAAACTATGGCTACACCTTC.

The rearrangement uses TRBV11-2 and TRBJ2-1; TRBD1 aligns across 11 bases. This CDR3 has 17 residues. Germline V gives CDR1 SGHAT, CDR2 FQNNGV. The J segment lost 2 bases and the V segment lost 5 bases, leaving 8 bases of the junction unmatched. CDR3 loop: CASSPDPGQGAYNEQFF. CDR3 coding DNA: TGTGCCAGCAGCCCAGACCCGGGACAGGGGGCCTACAATGAGCAGTTCTTC.

This chain joins TRBV7-7 and TRBJ1-6, with 9 positions matching TRBD1. Unmatched junction bases numbered 12, after V lost 1 base and J lost 2 bases. Germline values: CDR1 SSHAT, CDR2 FNYEAQ (reference sequence). The CDR3 runs to 20 residues. In DNA form, the CDR3 reads TGTGCCAGCAGCTTAGATGGGACAGGGTGGACTTCCCCCTATAATTCACCCCTCCACTTT. Translation: CASSLDGTGWTSPYNSPLHF.